The rows below give T cell receptor beta chains drawn from one sample of a study of response to subunit inactivated influenza vaccine. One entry per CDR3 protein, called by TCRdb with MiXCR from the RT-PCR reads. The table lists 450,000 to 600,000 distinct CDR3 sequences, about 7.6% of them singletons. The sample here was PBMCs from blood, taken around 25 months after vaccination. Every receptor here comes from a man between 50 and 70 years old who received an inactivated influenza vaccine. Each CDR3 is given with its conserved first and last residue. The order of the fields is J gene, clone size, CDR3 length, V gene, D gene, CDR3 protein, CDR3 DNA. The D gene is left open where the match is weak. The size field is filled for only some rows; it gives once, few, many or a size class.

>TRBJ2-3|NA|18|TRBV7-8|TRBD1
CASSHSLGTASSTDTQYF
TGTGCCAGCAGCCATTCCCTCGGGACAGCCTCTAGCACAGATACGCAGTATTTT
>TRBJ2-3|NA|15|TRBV5-1|NA
CASSLGGLLTDTQYF
TGCGCCAGCAGCTTGGGGGGACTGCTCACAGATACGCAGTATTTT
>TRBJ2-7|many|15|TRBV20-1|NA
CSARIVRAVSYEQYF
TGCAGTGCTAGAATTGTGCGAGCGGTCTCCTACGAGCAGTACTTC
>TRBJ2-7|NA|15|TRBV5-5|NA
CASSLWDGQVGEQYF
TGTGCCAGCAGCTTATGGGACGGGCAAGTAGGCGAGCAGTACTTC
>TRBJ2-1|many|15|TRBV4-3|NA
CASSQGPGSYNEQFF
TGCGCCAGCAGCCAAGGTCCTGGATCCTACAATGAGCAGTTCTTC
>TRBJ2-7|many|17|TRBV4-3|NA
CASSHKTREQGSTWQYF
TGCGCCAGCAGCCACAAGACCCGGGAACAGGGATCCACTTGGCAGTACTTC
>TRBJ2-3|NA|13|TRBV20-1|NA
CSASPPGDAYCAF
TGCAGTGCCTCCCCCCCGGGAGACGCGTATTGTGCTTTT
>TRBJ2-1|few|12|TRBV2|NA
CAITKQGHEQFF
TGTGCCATCACAAAACAGGGACATGAGCAGTTCTTC
>TRBJ2-7|NA|14|TRBV2|NA
CASSGLPEGKEQYF
TGTGCCAGCAGTGGGTTGCCGGAGGGCAAGGAGCAGTACTTC
>TRBJ1-4|NA|15|TRBV3-1|TRBD1
CASSQRGQRREKLFF
TGTGCCAGCAGCCAACGGGGACAGAGGAGGGAAAAACTGTTTTTT
>TRBJ1-5|few|14|TRBV28|NA
CASSFWAGNQPQHF
TGTGCCAGCAGTTTTTGGGCCGGAAATCAGCCCCAGCATTTT
>TRBJ2-3|many|15|TRBV6-4|NA
CASSMFSNPRDTQYF
TGTGCCAGCAGCATGTTTAGCAATCCCAGGGATACGCAGTATTTT
>TRBJ1-1|few|15|TRBV6-2/TRBV6-3|NA
CASSYSIRGNTEAFF
TGTGCCAGCAGTTACTCCATTCGGGGGAACACTGAAGCTTTCTTT
>TRBJ1-4|many|16|TRBV28|TRBD1
CASSSRQGAWGEKLFF
TGTGCCAGCAGTTCCCGACAGGGGGCATGGGGCGAAAAACTGTTTTTT
>TRBJ2-7|many|18|TRBV4-3|TRBD2
CASSQDFSGLAGHYEQYF
TGCGCCAGCAGCCAAGATTTTTCCGGACTAGCGGGCCACTACGAGCAGTACTTC
>TRBJ2-1|few|15|TRBV3-1|NA
CASSQEGTFYNEQFF
TGTGCCAGCAGCCAAGAAGGGACTTTCTACAATGAGCAGTTCTTC
>TRBJ1-2|NA|15|TRBV5-1|TRBD1
CASSLATGGNYGYTF
TGCGCCAGCAGCTTGGCCACAGGGGGTAACTATGGCTACACCTTC
>TRBJ2-1|many|19|TRBV4-3|TRBD2
CASSQDRTAGGPEYNEQFF
TGCGCCAGCAGCCAAGATCGTACAGCGGGGGGGCCCGAATACAATGAGCAGTTCTTC
>TRBJ2-1|NA|14|TRBV5-1|NA
CASGTGQTANEQSF
TGCGCCAGCGGGACTGGCCAAACGGCTAATGAGCAGTCCTTC
>TRBJ2-1|few|18|TRBV11-1|NA
CASSLAKIGNRRNNEQFF
TGTGCCAGCAGCTTAGCGAAAATCGGGAATAGGCGGAACAATGAGCAGTTCTTC
>TRBJ2-1|many|17|TRBV15|TRBD2
CATSRDLGAGRTWEQFF
TGTGCCACCAGCAGAGATCTGGGAGCGGGACGTACATGGGAGCAGTTCTTC
>TRBJ2-2|NA|13|TRBV29-1|TRBD1
CSARGTGTGELFF
TGCAGCGCCCGAGGGACAGGCACCGGGGAGCTGTTTTTT
>TRBJ2-1|NA|12|TRBV20-1|NA
CSATLSGNEQFF
TGCAGTGCTACCCTAAGCGGGAATGAGCAGTTCTTC
>TRBJ2-5|NA|15|TRBV4-3|NA
CASSQDWGSGETQYF
TGCGCCAGCAGCCAAGACTGGGGGTCCGGAGAGACCCAGTACTTC
>TRBJ1-2|few|16|TRBV5-6|NA
CASSLAGTTLLYGYTF
TGTGCCAGCAGCTTGGCGGGGACAACTCTACTCTATGGCTACACCTTC
>TRBJ2-4|few|14|TRBV20-1|NA
CSARDEQVFHIQYF
TGCAGTGCTAGAGATGAACAGGTTTTTCACATTCAGTACTTC
>TRBJ1-2|NA|13|TRBV10-3|NA
CAINTETYYGYTF
TGTGCCATCAATACCGAGACCTACTATGGCTACACCTTC
>TRBJ2-5|NA|13|TRBV30|NA
CAWSRGTQETQYF
TGTGCCTGGAGTCGGGGGACCCAAGAGACCCAGTACTTC
>TRBJ2-7|few|14|TRBV13|TRBD1
CASTGQGLRYEQYF
TGTGCCAGCACGGGACAGGGTCTCCGGTACGAGCAGTACTTC
>TRBJ2-6|many|16|TRBV12-3/TRBV12-4|NA
CASSLGGASGANVLTF
TGTGCCAGCAGTTTAGGGGGCGCCTCTGGGGCCAACGTCCTGACTTTC
>TRBJ2-7|NA|15|TRBV11-2|TRBD2
CASSLEAGRAFGQYF
TGTGCCAGCAGCTTAGAAGCCGGGAGGGCTTTTGGGCAGTACTTC
>TRBJ2-3|few|16|TRBV4-2|NA
CASSQDKWGGTDTQYF
TGTGCCAGCAGCCAAGATAAGTGGGGGGGCACAGATACGCAGTATTTT
>TRBJ2-1|NA|14|TRBV3-1|TRBD1
CASSIPGTAMEQFF
TGTGCCAGCAGCATCCCCGGGACAGCCATGGAGCAGTTCTTC